These 8 T cell receptor beta chains originate from one sample sequenced in a study of T cell responses to AZD1222 COVID-19 vaccine. Clones were read by immunoSEQ multiplex PCR, and TCRdb kept only the in-frame ones, dropping some. Among 150,000 to 200,000 clones listed, approximately 90% were seen once. The sample consisted of peripheral blood, taken on day 0 of AZD1222 vaccination. The source is an adult in good health.

This sequence joins TRBV7-9 and TRBJ2-7; D gene uncertain. Trimming removed 1 base at V and 9 bases at J, with 10 bases between. This CDR3 has 12 amino acids. Germline V gene data show CDR1 as SEHNR and CDR2 as FQNEAQ (reference sequence). Here the CDR3 DNA reads TGTGCCAGCAGCTTAGTGATTACGGGGCAGTACTTC. It encodes CASSLVITGQYF.

The CDR3 region is CASSFLGPLGSYEQYF. The CDR3 DNA reads TGTGCCAGCAGTTTCCTAGGGCCTTTGGGTTCCTACGAGCAGTACTTC. V gene TRBV27 combines with J gene TRBJ2-7; D uncertain. The length of the CDR3 is 16 residues. V was clipped by 3 bases and J by 1 base, with 16 bases between them. Germline V lookup: CDR1 MNHEY, CDR2 SMNVEV (reference sequence).

This chain links TRBV2 with TRBJ1-3; 11 bases are shared with TRBD1. V dropped 4 bases and J dropped 3; count of bases not matched to a gene: 5. The CDR3 length is 16 residues. Germline assignment: CDR1 SNHLY and CDR2 FYNNEI. DNA of the CDR3: TGTGCCAGCAGTGCGGACAGGGGGCTTTTTGGAAACACCATATATTTT. Translating it yields CASSADRGLFGNTIYF.

The chain has TRBV6-1 and TRBJ2-7, with D perhaps matching TRBD1 (6 bases). From germline, CDR1 is MNHNS and CDR2 SASEGT. The CDR3 is 13 amino acids. V lost 1 base and J 3 bases, leaving 7 bases between the germline ends. CDR3 protein: CASSEGQVYEQYF. For the CDR3, the DNA is TGTGCCAGCAGTGAAGGACAGGTCTACGAGCAGTACTTC.

V and J are TRBV27 and TRBJ1-1; 9 nucleotides align to TRBD1. With V trimmed by 8 bases and J by 5 bases, 9 bases remained unmatched. There are 14 residues in the CDR3. CDR1 MNHEY and CDR2 SMNVEV come from the germline V gene (reference sequence). Here the CDR3 DNA reads TGTGCCAGCGGCCTGGACAGGGGAGGTACTGAAGCTTTCTTT. This translates into CASGLDRGGTEAFF.

The rearrangement links TRBV28 to TRBJ1-2, with TRBD1 identical over 10 bases. The CDR3 extends over 14 amino acids. Looked up from germline, CDR1 is MDHEN and CDR2 is SYDVKM. Trimming at V came to 2 bases and at J to 7 bases, leaving 4 bases not matched to a gene. CDR3 nucleotide sequence: TGTGCCAGCAGTTTAAAGACAGGGGGCTTTGGCTACACCTTC. Its translation is CASSLKTGGFGYTF.

The rearrangement uses TRBV6-6 and TRBJ2-7; D unresolved. CDR1 MNHNY and CDR2 SVGAGI come from the germline V gene (reference sequence). Deletions cut 2 bases from V and 4 bases from J, with 18 bases between. The CDR3 has 16 residues. CDR3: CASSYVRRVSTYEQYF. The CDR3 DNA is TGTGCCAGCAGTTACGTGAGAAGGGTCTCAACTTACGAGCAGTACTTC.

The chain has TRBV6-2 or TRBV6-3 and TRBJ2-1; D not resolved. V was trimmed by 1 base and J by 8 bases, leaving 6 bases between them. The CDR3 covers 12 residues. Germline V CDR1 and CDR2: MNHEY, SVGEGT. The CDR3 loop reads CASSYFGYEQFF. The CDR3 DNA reads as TGTGCCAGCAGTTACTTCGGATATGAGCAGTTCTTC.